The rows below give T cell receptor beta chains drawn from one sample of a study of blood T cell repertoires in COVID-19. TCRdb keeps only in-frame clones here, not all; method: immunoSEQ multiplex PCR. The sample shows over 150,000 clones, 82% of them seen only once. Sequencing was done on a sample of peripheral blood. The receptors here all came from a woman of 80 years or more with active or convalescent COVID-19. The CDR3 runs from the conserved cysteine through the conserved F or W. The D gene is left open where the match is weak. Size is omitted from some rows. Given values are once, few, many or a class for expanded clones.

v_call,clone_size,d_call,j_call,cdr3_nt,cdr3_aa
TRBV3-1/TRBV3-2,-,-,TRBJ1-4,TGTGCCAGCAGCCAACTACAGGGTAGCGAAAAACTGTTTTTT,CASSQLQGSEKLFF
TRBV28,once,-,TRBJ2-7,TGTGCCAGCAGTCTTAGCTCCTACGAGCAGTACTTC,CASSLSSYEQYF
TRBV4-2,-,-,TRBJ1-2,TGTGCCAGCAGCCCTTTGGCGGCCGTCTATGGCTACACCTTC,CASSPLAAVYGYTF
TRBV21-1,-,-,TRBJ2-5,TGTGCCAGCAGCAAAGAGGAGGTTGTAGAAGGACAGGGGGCCTTGGAGACCCAGTACTTC,CASSKEEVVEGQGALETQYF
TRBV29-1,-,-,TRBJ1-1,TGCAGCGTAGAGAACAGGGAGGGTGCTTTCTTT,CSVENREGAFF
TRBV29-1,-,TRBD1,TRBJ2-1,TGCAGCGTTGAAGAGGGACAGGGGGCAGGTGAGCAGTTCTTC,CSVEEGQGAGEQFF
TRBV5-1,once,TRBD1,TRBJ1-3,TGCGCCAGCCATGGACAGGAAACAAGGACCATATATTTT,CASHGQETRTIYF
TRBV5-4,-,TRBD2,TRBJ2-7,TGTGCCAGCAGCTTGGCTAGCGGGAGGTACGAGCAGTACTTC,CASSLASGRYEQYF
TRBV5-1,-,-,TRBJ2-3,TGCGCCAGCAGCCCTGGTACAGCTGCAGATACGCAGTATTTT,CASSPGTAADTQYF
TRBV2,-,TRBD1,TRBJ2-1,TGTGCCAGCACCAAAGACAGGGGGGACTACAATGAGCAGTTCTTC,CASTKDRGDYNEQFF